This TCR beta chain was sequenced during a study of early T cells in non-severe SARS-CoV-2 infection. About the research overall: Chains were not paired, and sequencing was done on bulk RNA from unsorted whole blood.

One entry per CDR3 protein, called by TCRdb with MiXCR from the 5' RACE reads. Among about 84,000 distinct CDR3 sequences listed, about 12% were seen once. This clonotype is deemed medium-sized. This CDR3 contains 13 residues. The V gene's germline CDR1 is MNHEY and CDR2 SMNVEV (reference sequence). V shed 5 bases and J shed 2 bases, with 9 bases lying between them. Source material: whole blood. The V gene is TRBV27, the J gene TRBJ1-2, with D possibly matching TRBD1 (5 bases). This clonotype was obtained from an adult who was a healthcare worker with PCR-confirmed SARS-CoV-2 infection or an uninfected control (not recorded which). CDR3 protein: CASSERDNYGYTF. In DNA, the CDR3 is TGTGCCAGCAGTGAAAGGGACAACTATGGCTACACCTTC.